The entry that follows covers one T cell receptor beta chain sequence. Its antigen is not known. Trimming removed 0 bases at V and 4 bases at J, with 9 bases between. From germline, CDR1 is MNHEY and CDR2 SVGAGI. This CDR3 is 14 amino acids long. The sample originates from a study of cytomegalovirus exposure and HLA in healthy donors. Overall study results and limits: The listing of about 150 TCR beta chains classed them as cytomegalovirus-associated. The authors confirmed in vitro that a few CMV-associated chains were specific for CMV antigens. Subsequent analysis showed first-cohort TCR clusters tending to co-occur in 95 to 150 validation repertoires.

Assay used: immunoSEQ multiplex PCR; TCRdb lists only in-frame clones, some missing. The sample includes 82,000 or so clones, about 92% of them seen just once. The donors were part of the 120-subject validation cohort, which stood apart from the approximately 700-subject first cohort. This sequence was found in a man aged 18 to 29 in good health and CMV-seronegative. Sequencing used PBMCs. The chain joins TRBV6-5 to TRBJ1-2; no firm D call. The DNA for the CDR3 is TGTGCCAGCAGTTACTCTCCGGGTCCCTATGGCTACACCTTC. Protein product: CASSYSPGPYGYTF.